The next 10 T cell receptor beta chains were all read from a single sample in a study of T cells after yellow fever vaccination. TCRdb recomputed calls from the 5' RACE reads with MiXCR, one row per CDR3 protein. The repertoire includes 240,000 or so distinct CDR3 sequences, 6% to 7.5% of them detected once, and over 0.65% sits in the top ten. The sample in question was CD4+ T cells sorted from PBMCs, obtained 15 days after the yellow fever booster vaccination. The receptors here all came from a man aged 25 to 40 who received the YFV17D yellow fever vaccine.

The chain joins TRBV7-8 to TRBJ1-4; 8 bases are a match to TRBD1. The CDR3 has 15 residues. J was trimmed by 2 bases and V by 5 bases; bases with no gene match: 4. CDR1 and CDR2 (germline): SGHVS, FQNEAQ. The CDR3 nucleotides read TGTGCCAGCAGCCTCCGACAGGGGACTAATGAAAAACTGTTTTTT. This codes for CASSLRQGTNEKLFF.

This clonotype has at least ten counts. The genes are TRBV7-6 and TRBJ2-4, with TRBD1 identical over 10 bases. Germline-derived CDR1 and CDR2 are SGHVS and FNYEAQ. The V gene end was trimmed by 10 bases and the J gene end by 1 base; junction bases not matched to a gene: 10. This CDR3 is built from 16 residues. CDR3 residues: CATGQGEMSAKNIQYF. CDR3 coding DNA: TGTGCCACAGGACAGGGGGAGATGTCGGCCAAAAACATTCAGTACTTC. Full variable domain (outside the CDR3, taken from reference TRBV7-6 and TRBJ2-4): GAGVSQSPRYKVTKRGQDVALRCDPISGHVSLYWYRQALGQGPEFLTYFNYEAQQDKSGLPNDRFSAERPEGSISTLTIQRTEQRDSAMYRCATGQGEMSAKNIQYFGAGTRLSVL.

This clonotype has only a few counts. The gene calls are TRBV7-9 and TRBJ2-7; D is ambiguous. V gave up 5 bases and J gave up 1 base, with 12 bases separating them. Germline values: CDR1 SEHNR, CDR2 FQNEAQ (reference sequence). The CDR3 totals 14 residues. CDR3 nucleotides: TGTGCCAGCAGCCGAGGTGAAGCGTCCTACGAGCAGTACTTC. Protein sequence: CASSRGEASYEQYF.

This chain links TRBV28 with TRBJ1-6; D is perhaps TRBD1 (5 bases). Germline CDR1 is MDHEN and CDR2 is SYDVKM. This CDR3 is built from 13 residues. The ends were cut back, 11 bases at V and 6 bases at J, with 14 bases in the middle. CDR3 bases: TGTGCCCCCCCAGGGCGGTTTAATTCACCCCTCCACTTT. Encoded protein: CAPPGRFNSPLHF.

This clonotype was counted many times. The chain carries TRBV29-1 and TRBJ2-1, with D possibly TRBD1 on 5 matching bases. Per the germline V gene, CDR1 is SQVTM and CDR2 is ANQGSEA. V was clipped by 6 bases and J by 4 bases, with 10 bases between them. This CDR3 spans 12 amino acids. The CDR3 nucleotides read TGCAGCGTAGATGACAGATACAATGAGCAGTTCTTC. It translates to CSVDDRYNEQFF.

This clonotype was recorded many times. The gene calls are TRBV20-1 and TRBJ1-2; 11 bases fit TRBD1. The CDR3 extends over 14 amino acids. V shed 6 bases and J 2 bases; nucleotides not matched to a gene: 5. Germline assignment: CDR1 DFQATT and CDR2 SNEGSKA (reference sequence). The chain's CDR3 is CSAKRDRGNYGYTF. The CDR3 DNA is TGCAGTGCCAAAAGGGACAGGGGGAACTATGGCTACACCTTC.

This clonotype was recorded many times. The chain employs TRBV12-3 or TRBV12-4 and TRBJ2-1, with 9 bases that match TRBD2. The CDR3 consists of 13 residues. V shed 7 bases and J 9 bases; nucleotides not matched to a gene: 7. CDR3: CASTRTSVGEQFF. The DNA of the CDR3 is TGTGCCAGCACTCGGACTAGCGTGGGTGAGCAGTTCTTC.

This sequence joins TRBV5-1 and TRBJ1-2, with TRBD1 identical over 8 bases. The ends lost 4 bases at V and 3 bases at J; junction bases unmatched: 8. The CDR3 has 15 amino acids. The germline gives CDR1 SGHRS, CDR2 YFSETQ. CDR3 sequence: CASSPGQGRDYGYTF. The CDR3 DNA follows: TGCGCCAGCAGCCCCGGACAGGGCCGCGACTATGGCTACACCTTC.

This clonotype was seen ten or more times. V is TRBV14 and J is TRBJ2-1, with 9 bases fitting TRBD2. Trimming took 4 bases from V and 0 from J; bases not matched to a gene: 4. This CDR3 comprises 16 residues. Germline V gives CDR1 SGHDN, CDR2 FVKESK. Here the CDR3 reads CASSPGSGSSYNEQFF. CDR3 nucleotide sequence: TGTGCCAGCAGCCCCGGTAGCGGGAGCTCCTACAATGAGCAGTTCTTC.

This clonotype was counted at least ten times. This chain joins TRBV6-6 and TRBJ2-7, with D unclear. Trimming took 5 bases from V and 3 from J, leaving 8 bases between them. The CDR3 is 12 amino acids. Germline V gene data show CDR1 as MNHNY and CDR2 as SVGAGI (reference sequence). The CDR3 DNA reads TGTGCCAGCAGTCCCGCGATCTACGAGCAGTACTTC. Amino acids: CASSPAIYEQYF.